This T cell receptor beta chain originates from a study of sequential checkpoint blockade in melanoma. Turning to the study itself: Patients were randomized 1:1 to nivolumab-then-ipilimumab or ipilimumab-then-nivolumab first-line. Each arm's sequence ended with maintenance nivolumab.

TCRdb's copy holds only in-frame clones and misses some; the assay was immunoSEQ multiplex PCR. There are some 11,000 clones in the sample; 55% to 70% occur only once, and more than 25% lies in the top ten. J was trimmed by 7 bases and V by 0 bases; bases with no gene match: 5. CDR3 size: 14 residues. Germline CDR1 SGDLS, CDR2 YYNGEE. This clone ranks as large (0.1 to 1%). In the same sample, other DNA sequences code for this CDR3. This sample's treatment: randomized to nivolumab then ipilimumab (arm A) or the reverse (arm B). None of the patients previously received DNA-damaging chemotherapy. Sorted cells were live CD3+CD8+, lacking CD19 and CD56, from PBMCs.

The sequenced sample was CD8+ T cells sorted from blood (inferred from file names), obtained from a patient given nivolumab and ipilimumab in sequence. The TCR sequence derives from a human donor with melanoma. The rearrangement joins TRBV9 to TRBJ2-7, with TRBD2 matching 9 bases. CDR3 region: CASSVGAGGLEQYF. The CDR3 DNA reads TGTGCCAGCAGCGTAGGGGCGGGGGGGCTAGAGCAGTACTTC.